This TCR beta chain stems from a study of monozygotic twins with inflammatory bowel disease. Study observations and caveats: Evidence failed to back one strong IBD-linked signal or clonotype. IBD patients had lower TCRbeta diversity (inverse Simpson) than healthy co-twins.

TCRdb reanalyzed the 5' RACE reads, giving one entry per CDR3 protein sequence and no DNA. Its clone listing holds about 330,000 distinct CDR3 sequences. In the case of this clonotype: Its antigen is still unknown.

Germline V gives CDR1 DFQATT, CDR2 SNEGSKA (reference sequence). CDR3 length: 14 residues. The rearrangement links TRBV20-1 to TRBJ2-7. The sequence was collected from a human donor with ulcerative colitis or Crohn's disease, or a healthy co-twin of an affected twin (not recorded which). The sequencing sample was made of blood. CDR3 protein: CSAPDPDTAYEQYF.